Listed below are T cell receptor beta chains from one sample, sequenced in a study of OX40 agonist ivuxolimab in advanced cancers. Generated by immunoSEQ multiplex PCR, the TCRdb table keeps only in-frame clones and is missing some. The sample lists about 50,000 clones, 84% seen once, with 3% in the top ten. Sequencing was performed on CD4+ or CD8+ T cells sorted from blood, taken in a trial of the OX40 agonist ivuxolimab. These receptors were collected from an adult with an advanced solid tumor such as melanoma, head and neck, liver or kidney cancer. Both conserved end residues are part of each CDR3. Fields, in order: clone size, D gene, V gene, J gene, CDR3 protein, CDR3 DNA. The D gene is left open where the match is weak. Clone size is stated in some rows and not others, as once, few, many or a class when expanded.

NA	TRBD1	TRBV19	TRBJ2-7	CASSPRTGGISYEQYF	TGTGCCAGTAGTCCTAGGACAGGGGGGATTTCCTACGAGCAGTACTTC
NA	NA	TRBV5-5	TRBJ1-1	CASSLLSEAFF	TGTGCCAGCAGCTTGTTGAGTGAAGCTTTCTTT
NA	TRBD1	TRBV7-8	TRBJ2-7	CASSPPRQGSGYEQYF	TGTGCCAGCAGCCCCCCCCGACAGGGGTCCGGCTACGAGCAGTACTTC
NA	NA	TRBV10-1	TRBJ2-3	CASSESTGGKNTQYF	TGCGCCAGCAGTGAGAGCACCGGCGGAAAAAATACGCAGTATTTT
NA	NA	TRBV7-3	TRBJ2-2	CASSSPPGELFF	TGTGCCAGCAGTTCACCCCCCGGGGAGCTGTTTTTT
few	TRBD1	TRBV9	TRBJ1-4	CASSEGRGQNEKLFF	TGTGCCAGCAGCGAGGGCAGGGGGCAGAATGAAAAACTGTTTTTT
NA	TRBD2	TRBV6-1	TRBJ2-7	CASSVYSGVNGYEQYF	TGTGCCAGCAGTGTTTATAGCGGGGTAAATGGCTACGAGCAGTACTTC
NA	NA	TRBV7-8	TRBJ1-4	CASSPQHPGQGSEKLFF	TGTGCCAGCAGCCCCCAGCACCCGGGACAAGGTAGTGAAAAACTGTTTTTT
NA	TRBD1	TRBV18	TRBJ2-2	CASSRGQIKNTGELFF	TGTGCCAGCTCACGGGGACAGATTAAGAACACCGGGGAGCTGTTTTTT
NA	NA	TRBV6-5	TRBJ2-7	CASRLGQTSYEQYF	TGTGCCAGCAGACTCGGACAGACCTCCTACGAGCAGTACTTC